Sequencing of this TCR beta chain was carried out in a study of OX40 agonist ivuxolimab in advanced cancers. Looking at the study overall: Ivuxolimab, which targeted the costimulatory receptor OX40 (CD134), was an agonistic, fully human IgG2 monoclonal antibody. Of the approximately 53 patients in dose escalation, about 19 had hepatocellular carcinoma, some 15 had melanoma, 9 had renal cell carcinoma and 9 had head and neck cancer. The dose-escalation cohort was 82.7% male with a mean age of approximately 60 years, ranging from about 20 to 80. The paper reports the monotherapy dose-escalation portion (N = 52 patients) of the phase I ivuxolimab trial. The point of sequencing TCRbeta in the periphery was to test whether ivuxolimab changed TCR sequence diversity and drove clonal T-cell expansion. Prior anti-PD-1, anti-PD-L1 or anti-CTLA-4 therapy was permitted, and approximately 42% of dose-escalation patients had received checkpoint inhibitors. Partial responses occurred in three dose-escalation patients: two with cutaneous melanoma and one with hepatocellular carcinoma. Intravenous ivuxolimab was administered to patients every 2 weeks at six dose levels: 0.01, 0.1, 0.3, 1.5, 3 and 10 mg/kg.

Genomic DNA was isolated from the sorted cells so that the TCRbeta CDR3 region could be sequenced. The immunoSEQ Assay was used for sequencing of TCRbeta CDR3 regions. TCRdb's version of the immuneACCESS table is confined to in-frame rearrangements and falls short of the full clone set. An unresolved V gene accounts for under half of the shortfall where checked; the remainder is of unknown origin. In this sample the table shows 65,000 to 90,000 clones, 85% of which occur a single time. Of the sample, about 0.6% falls within the top ten clones. Comments on this clone: What this receptor recognizes is not known. Base qualities were left out, and no much larger clone turns up one base away.

The research as a whole found: In the 0.1-3.0 mg/kg groups, partial responders had among the lowest normalized peripheral clonal expansion, particularly in CD8+ T cells. On average, CD8+ T cells showed more expanded clones than CD4+ T cells after ivuxolimab. Antigen specificity was not determined for the clonally expanded peripheral T cells. Low levels of normalized T-cell clonal expansion were also seen in some nonresponding patients. At doses of 0.1 to 3.0 mg/kg, clonal expansion of both CD4+ and CD8+ blood T cells was observed from baseline to week 6.

V sheds 4 bases and J sheds 2 bases, leaving 8 bases between their ends. The CDR3 sequence holds 13 residues, the cysteine and phenylalanine included. Of the read, only the CDR3 DNA is kept; its 39 bases are in frame from base 1. The germline V gene yields ENHRY for CDR1 and SYGVKD for CDR2. Patients with a history of autoimmune disease or receiving systemic immunosuppression were excluded from the trial. Peripheral blood for TCR sequencing was collected from all dose cohorts at baseline, on cycle 4 day 1, and on cycle 7 day 1. The samples were taken from a phase I, first-in-human, multicenter, open-label dose-escalation trial of ivuxolimab. Adults with locally advanced or metastatic head and neck squamous cell, hepatocellular, melanoma or renal cell carcinoma were enrolled in the trial. CD4+ and CD8+ T cells were sorted separately from peripheral blood before TCR sequencing.

The chain is made from TRBV10-3 and TRBJ1-1, with TRBD1 tentatively as D gene (5 bases match). The sequence derives from an adult with an advanced solid tumor such as melanoma, head and neck, liver or kidney cancer. Sequencing used CD4+ or CD8+ T cells sorted from blood, obtained in a trial of the OX40 agonist ivuxolimab. The CDR3 corresponds to CAISGTYNTEAFF. The DNA sequence reads TGTGCCATCAGTGGGACATATAACACTGAAGCTTTCTTT.